Below, 18 T cell receptor beta chains from the same sample are listed, as sequenced in a study of human T cells and chemical hapten exposure. Each cDNA molecule in the library carried unique molecular identifiers. TCRdb passed the reads through MiXCR, listing each CDR3 protein once. The data show more than 100,000 distinct CDR3 sequences, with 8.5% seen just once and 1.4% held by the top ten. From whole blood left unfractionated, total RNA was extracted. The specimen sequenced was whole blood. Receptors originate from a human donor in good health. Some clones in this sample may be carry-over from other donors' samples.

The chain links TRBV11-2 to TRBJ2-7; tentatively, D is TRBD1 or TRBD2 (5 bases each). The CDR3 length is 13 residues. Germline CDR1 and CDR2: SGHAT and FQNNGV. V was cut by 5 bases and J by 3 bases, with 11 bases left in between. The CDR3 reads CASSLGEFYEQYF. DNA of the CDR3: TGTGCCAGCAGCCTAGGGGAGTTCTACGAGCAGTACTTC.

This clonotype was seen at least ten times. The V and J genes are TRBV29-1 and TRBJ2-5; possible D gene TRBD1, 6 bases. V was pared by 4 bases and J by 9 bases, with 21 bases between. The CDR3 extends over 14 amino acids. CDR1 and CDR2 (germline): SQVTM, ANQGSEA. The CDR3: CSVGPGAFVSAQYF. The CDR3 DNA reads TGCAGCGTTGGACCAGGGGCCTTCGTGTCGGCCCAGTACTTC.

V and J are TRBV5-1 and TRBJ1-2; D is uncertain. Trimming took 0 bases from V and 4 from J, leaving 7 bases between them. CDR1 is SGHRS, CDR2 YFSETQ, per germline. The CDR3 spans 13 residues. This CDR3 reads CASSLEAGYGYTF. Here the CDR3 DNA reads TGCGCCAGCAGCTTGGAGGCGGGCTATGGCTACACCTTC.

This clonotype has more than one count but fewer than ten. The chain uses TRBV10-3 and TRBJ2-1, with 15 bases matching TRBD2. Germline V CDR1 and CDR2: ENHRY, SYGVKD. CDR3 length equals 15 residues. V shed 4 bases, J shed 8 bases, and the junction held 3 bases outside the gene matches. The CDR3 DNA is TGTGCCATCAGTGCCGGGACTAGCGGGAGGTATGAGCAGTTCTTC. This codes for CAISAGTSGRYEQFF.

This chain joins TRBV12-3 or TRBV12-4 and TRBJ2-5; 12 bases are shared with TRBD2. This CDR3 has 17 amino acids. V shed 6 bases, J shed 5 bases, and the junction held 13 bases outside the gene matches. CDR3 residues: CASSPSSSGRASETQYF. For the CDR3, the DNA is TGTGCCAGCAGCCCCAGCTCTAGCGGGAGGGCCTCTGAGACCCAGTACTTC.

J is TRBJ2-7 and V is TRBV27, with 7 bases matching TRBD2. This CDR3 is built from 17 residues. V dropped 5 bases and J dropped 3; count of bases not matched to a gene: 16. Germline V gives CDR1 MNHEY, CDR2 SMNVEV (reference sequence). The CDR3 spells CASSPRSPSGYYYEQYF. The CDR3 DNA follows: TGTGCCAGCAGTCCCCGATCTCCTAGCGGATATTACTACGAGCAGTACTTC.

This clonotype was counted at least ten times. This rearrangement joins TRBV6-2 or TRBV6-3 to TRBJ1-1; TRBD1 matches 7 bases. CDR1 is MNHEY, CDR2 SVGEGT, per germline. The CDR3 covers 14 residues. Trimming took 2 bases from V and 0 from J; bases not matched to a gene: 0. For the CDR3, the DNA is TGTGCCAGCAGTTACACAGGGGTGAACACTGAAGCTTTCTTT. Residues: CASSYTGVNTEAFF.

This clonotype was recorded a few times. The chain uses TRBV11-2 and TRBJ2-2; D is perhaps TRBD1 or TRBD2 (5 bases each). V was cut by 1 base and J by 2 bases, with 17 bases left in between. The CDR3 runs to 18 residues. The germline V gene encodes CDR1 SGHAT and CDR2 FQNNGV. Here the CDR3 reads CASSLGRSGTKNTGELFF. CDR3 bases: TGTGCCAGCAGCTTAGGTCGGTCGGGGACGAAAAACACCGGGGAGCTGTTTTTT.

The chain combines TRBV20-1 with TRBJ2-2; D is ambiguous. The CDR3 runs to 14 residues. Germline loops: CDR1 DFQATT, CDR2 SNEGSKA (reference sequence). The V end was cut by 0 bases, the J end by 1 base, with 6 bases between. The CDR3 nucleotides read TGCAGTGCTAGAGATAACGGGAACACCGGGGAGCTGTTTTTT. Protein: CSARDNGNTGELFF.

A word on this clonotype: This could be a read error, since a much larger clone is one nucleotide away. V gene TRBV6-5 combines with J gene TRBJ1-1; D perhaps matches TRBD1 (5 bases). Trimming shortened V by 2 bases and J by 4 bases, and 11 bases separated the two germline ends. CDR3 length: 14 residues. Per the germline V gene, CDR1 is MNHEY and CDR2 is SVGAGI. CDR3 amino acids: CASSYKGRGTEAFF. Here the CDR3 DNA reads TGTGCCAGCAGTTACAAGGGGAGGGGCACTGAAGCTTTCTTT.

This clonotype was counted between two and nine times. J is TRBJ2-7 and V is TRBV5-1; TRBD1 might be the D (6 bases). The CDR3 extends over 14 amino acids. V was pared by 1 base and J by 4 bases, with 12 bases between. The germline CDR1 and CDR2 sequences are SGHRS and YFSETQ. In DNA, the CDR3 is TGCGCCAGCAGCTTGACAGGGTTCCATTACGAGCAGTACTTC. Translated: CASSLTGFHYEQYF.

The CDR3 loop is CSVGELYEQYF. The CDR3 bases are TGCAGCGTTGGAGAACTCTACGAGCAGTACTTC. This rearrangement joins TRBV29-1 to TRBJ2-7; D gene uncertain. The length of the CDR3 is 11 residues. CDR1 is SQVTM, CDR2 ANQGSEA, per germline. The ends were cut back, 4 bases at V and 3 bases at J, with 7 bases in the middle.

This clonotype came up many times. CDR3 sequence reads: CASSSADEQFF. The CDR3 region has the DNA TGTGCCAGCAGCTCTGCGGATGAGCAGTTCTTC. This rearrangement joins TRBV7-9 to TRBJ2-1, with D uncertain. The germline CDR1 and CDR2 sequences are SEHNR and FQNEAQ (reference sequence). This CDR3 region has 11 residues. V lost 4 bases and J 8 bases, leaving 6 bases between the germline ends.

Many counts were recorded for this clonotype. V and J are TRBV20-1 and TRBJ2-7, with TRBD1 as a possible D gene (6 bases). Germline CDR1 DFQATT, CDR2 SNEGSKA (reference sequence). The ends were cut back, 3 bases at V and 6 bases at J, with 21 bases in the middle. This CDR3 contains 15 residues. Here the CDR3 reads CSARGSKEGEAEQYF. The CDR3 DNA reads as TGCAGTGCTAGGGGTTCCAAAGAGGGGGAAGCCGAGCAGTACTTC.

This chain links TRBV6-2 or TRBV6-3 with TRBJ2-1; possible D gene TRBD2, 5 bases. From germline, CDR1 is MNHEY and CDR2 SVGEGT. This CDR3 spans 20 amino acids. The V gene lost 0 bases and the J gene lost 0 bases, with 21 bases spanning the gap. The CDR3 nucleotides read TGTGCCAGCAGTTACTCGAGGGTGGATTGGGCGGGCAGCTCCTACAATGAGCAGTTCTTC. This translates into CASSYSRVDWAGSSYNEQFF.

This clonotype was found once. This rearrangement joins TRBV10-3 to TRBJ2-7; weak D call: TRBD2 (6 bases). The V gene's germline CDR1 is ENHRY and CDR2 SYGVKD. The CDR3 runs to 13 residues. V lost 3 bases to trimming and J lost 4 bases, with 10 bases between them. Here the CDR3 reads CAISDAGGYEQYF. The CDR3, as DNA: TGTGCCATCAGTGATGCTGGAGGGTACGAGCAGTACTTC.

This clonotype was detected many times. The chain carries TRBV6-1 and TRBJ2-2; D is unclear. V was trimmed by 4 bases and J by 1 base, leaving 7 bases between them. Germline V gene data show CDR1 as MNHNS and CDR2 as SASEGT. This CDR3 spans 14 amino acids. The CDR3 loop reads CASSVIQNTGELFF. The CDR3 bases are TGTGCCAGCAGTGTAATACAGAACACCGGGGAGCTGTTTTTT.

There are a few counts of this clonotype. The chain uses TRBV9 and TRBJ2-1; D perhaps matches TRBD1 (5 bases). The ends were cut back, 0 bases at V and 8 bases at J, with 9 bases in the middle. Germline V gene data show CDR1 as SGDLS and CDR2 as YYNGEE. CDR3 length equals 13 residues. CDR3 sequence reads: CASSVGQGYEQFF. The CDR3 nucleotides are TGTGCCAGCAGCGTAGGGCAGGGCTATGAGCAGTTCTTC.